Below, 31 T cell receptor beta chains from the same sample are listed, as sequenced in a study of T cell responses to AZD1222 COVID-19 vaccine. Produced via immunoSEQ multiplex PCR; TCRdb's table is partial and in-frame only. The sample has 80,000 to 90,000 clones, around nine tenths seen once; the top ten hold roughly 4.7%. Sequences were derived from peripheral blood, sampled on day 0 of MenACWY control vaccination. These receptors all stem from an adult in good health.

In this sample, this clone turned up once. The chain employs TRBV19 and TRBJ1-2; 8 bases are a match to TRBD1. This CDR3 contains 15 residues. Germline CDR1 LNHDA, CDR2 SQIVND (reference sequence). V trimming: 6 bases; J trimming: 8 bases; junction bases outside the gene matches: 14. The CDR3 loop reads CASSPWTGRSNGYTF. The CDR3 bases are TGTGCCAGTAGCCCTTGGACAGGGCGATCGAACGGCTACACCTTC.

The genes are TRBV6-2 or TRBV6-3 and TRBJ1-2; TRBD1 might be the D (5 bases). The germline gives CDR1 MNHEY, CDR2 SVGEGT. The V and J ends lost 4 bases and 7 bases respectively, with 13 bases between them. The CDR3 has 13 amino acids. The CDR3 is CASSFRDVRGYTF. In DNA form, the CDR3 reads TGTGCCAGCAGTTTCCGGGACGTCCGTGGCTACACCTTC.

The V call is TRBV10-3, the J call TRBJ2-2, with TRBD2 identical over 8 bases. CDR3 length: 17 amino acids. In germline, CDR1 is ENHRY, CDR2 SYGVKD. With V trimmed by 4 bases and J by 4 bases, 11 bases remained unmatched. The DNA for the CDR3 is TGTGCCATCAGTGGGGTTGGGCTAGCGGGTATCACCGGGGAGCTGTTTTTT. Amino acid sequence: CAISGVGLAGITGELFF.

The J gene is TRBJ2-1, the V gene TRBV6-2 or TRBV6-3; 11 bases are a match to TRBD2. Trimming at V came to 0 bases and at J to 2 bases, leaving 3 bases not matched to a gene. The germline CDR1 and CDR2 sequences are MNHEY and SVGEGT. The CDR3 is 17 amino acids. This chain's CDR3 is CASSYSRLAGTYNEQFF. CDR3 nucleotide sequence: TGTGCCAGCAGTTACTCGAGACTAGCGGGGACCTACAATGAGCAGTTCTTC.

The V and J genes are TRBV9 and TRBJ1-1; unclear D gene. The V gene lost 0 bases and the J gene lost 3 bases, with 6 bases spanning the gap. Germline CDR1 is SGDLS and CDR2 is YYNGEE. The length of the CDR3 is 13 residues. The CDR3 protein is CASSVVSDTEAFF. Written as DNA, the CDR3 is TGTGCCAGCAGCGTAGTTTCAGACACTGAAGCTTTCTTT. Looking up the rest from reference TRBV9 and TRBJ1-1 gives the full variable domain: DSGVTQTPKHLITATGQRVTLRCSPRSGDLSVYWYQQSLDQGLQFLIQYYNGEERAKGNILERFSAQQFPDLHSELNLSSLELGDSALYFCASSVVSDTEAFFGQGTRLTVV.

The chain joins TRBV7-2 to TRBJ2-7, with 9 bases matching TRBD1. In germline, CDR1 is SGHTA, CDR2 FQGNSA. Germline trimming cut 0 bases from V and 5 bases from J; bases unmatched to any gene: 5. CDR3 length: 15 residues. As DNA, the CDR3 is TGTGCCAGCAGCTTAGCAGGGACAGGGCCCGACGAGCAGTACTTC. Protein: CASSLAGTGPDEQYF.

The chain combines TRBV7-3 with TRBJ2-1, with D possibly TRBD1 on 6 matching bases. Trimming took off 1 base at V and 4 bases at J, with 11 bases between the two ends. Germline V gene data show CDR1 as SGHTA and CDR2 as FQGTGA. The CDR3 has 15 amino acids. The CDR3 loop is CASSLITGMYNEQFF. The CDR3 region has the DNA TGTGCCAGCAGCTTAATAACAGGGATGTACAATGAGCAGTTCTTC.

V is TRBV4-3 and J is TRBJ2-1, with D perhaps matching TRBD1 (5 bases). In germline, CDR1 is LGHNA, CDR2 YSLEER. V lost 4 bases, J lost 2 bases, and 6 bases lay in between. The CDR3 is 13 amino acids. The CDR3 is CASSPDTYNEQFF. In nucleotides, the CDR3 is TGCGCCAGCAGCCCGGACACCTACAATGAGCAGTTCTTC.

V usage is TRBV19 and J usage is TRBJ2-7, with TRBD1 as a possible D gene (6 bases). V lost 6 bases, J lost 0 bases, and 12 bases lay in between. Germline V gene data show CDR1 as LNHDA and CDR2 as SQIVND (reference sequence). The length of the CDR3 is 14 residues. DNA for the CDR3: TGTGCCAGTAGAAAAAAGGACAGCTCCTACGAGCAGTACTTC. Residues: CASRKKDSSYEQYF.

This clone appeared once. CDR3 bases: TGCGCCAGCAGCCAGAATTCCTGGACAGACAACTATGGCTACACCTTC. Translated: CASSQNSWTDNYGYTF. The chain couples TRBV4-3 to TRBJ1-2, with D possibly TRBD1 on 6 matching bases. The germline CDR1 and CDR2 sequences are LGHNA and YSLEER. V lost 3 bases and J 2 bases, leaving 16 bases between the germline ends. The CDR3 has 16 amino acids.

The V and J genes are TRBV7-2 and TRBJ1-6; 7 nucleotides match TRBD1. The germline V gene encodes CDR1 SGHTA and CDR2 FQGNSA. Unmatched junction bases numbered 10, after V lost 4 bases and J lost 7 bases. The CDR3 is made up of 16 amino acids. In nucleotides, the CDR3 is TGTGCCAGCAGCTCCCGAACCGGGACAGCCAATTCACCCCTCCACTTT. It translates to CASSSRTGTANSPLHF.

This clone was observed at least ten times. The V call is TRBV9, the J call TRBJ2-7, with D perhaps TRBD1 (6 bases). The CDR3 loop spans 15 amino acids. V was shortened by 0 bases and J by 6 bases, with 16 bases between the two germline ends. Germline lookup yields CDR1 SGDLS and CDR2 YYNGEE. CDR3 DNA: TGTGCCAGCAGCGTAGGCGATTCCGGGACACTCGAGCAGTACTTC. Residues: CASSVGDSGTLEQYF. Full variable domain (missing parts from reference TRBV9 and TRBJ2-7): DSGVTQTPKHLITATGQRVTLRCSPRSGDLSVYWYQQSLDQGLQFLIQYYNGEERAKGNILERFSAQQFPDLHSELNLSSLELGDSALYFCASSVGDSGTLEQYFGPGTRLTVT.

This chain connects TRBV18 to TRBJ1-2; D call uncertain. Looked up from germline, CDR1 is KGHSH and CDR2 is LQKENI. The CDR3 contains 15 residues. V lost 2 bases, J lost 1 base, and 11 bases lay in between. Here the CDR3 reads CASSPGGNLNYGYTF. The DNA of the CDR3 is TGTGCCAGCTCACCAGGCGGGAACCTTAACTATGGCTACACCTTC. The complete variable domain, with remaining parts taken from reference TRBV18 and TRBJ1-2, reads NAGVMQNPRHLVRRRGQEARLRCSPMKGHSHVYWYRQLPEEGLKFMVYLQKENIIDESGMPKERFSAEFPKEGPSILRIQQVVRGDSAAYFCASSPGGNLNYGYTFGSGTRLTVV.

This clone was found once. The chain combines TRBV6-5 with TRBJ2-3, with D unresolved. The CDR3 spans 11 residues. The V end lost 6 bases, the J end lost 0 bases, and 1 base lay between the germline ends. Germline V gene data show CDR1 as MNHEY and CDR2 as SVGAGI. CDR3 in DNA: TGTGCCAGCAGGAGCACAGATACGCAGTATTTT. It translates to CASRSTDTQYF.

The V call is TRBV11-1, the J call TRBJ2-1; TRBD2 aligns across 7 bases. V lost 1 base, J lost 0 bases, and 3 bases stayed unmatched. CDR3 length: 16 residues. Germline CDR1 SGHAT, CDR2 FQDESV (reference sequence). The CDR3 DNA reads as TGTGCCAGCAGCTTAGGGGGACTATCCTCCTACAATGAGCAGTTCTTC. Translated: CASSLGGLSSYNEQFF. Together with reference TRBV11-1 and TRBJ2-1, the CDR3 gives the full variable domain: EAEVAQSPRYKITEKSQAVAFWCDPISGHATLYWYRQILGQGPELLVQFQDESVVDDSQLPKDRFSAERLKGVDSTLKIQPAELGDSAMYLCASSLGGLSSYNEQFFGPGTRLTVL.

The CDR3 DNA reads TGTGCCAGCAGCTCTACCAACGGGAATCAGCCCCAGCATTTT. Translating it yields CASSSTNGNQPQHF. The chain links TRBV7-2 to TRBJ1-5, with D unresolved. The V end lost 4 bases, the J end lost 4 bases, and 11 bases lay between the germline ends. The CDR3 is made up of 14 amino acids. Germline CDR1 is SGHTA and CDR2 is FQGNSA.

The chain couples TRBV28 to TRBJ1-5; 9 bases match TRBD1. The V gene end was trimmed by 6 bases and the J gene end by 2 bases; junction bases not matched to a gene: 2. CDR1 is MDHEN, CDR2 SYDVKM, per germline. The CDR3 is made up of 14 amino acids. CDR3 nucleotides: TGTGCCAGCAGCCGGACAGGGGGCAATCAGCCCCAGCATTTT. Amino acids: CASSRTGGNQPQHF. Supplemented by reference TRBV28 and TRBJ1-5, the full variable domain reads DVKVTQSSRYLVKRTGEKVFLECVQDMDHENMFWYRQDPGLGLRLIYFSYDVKMKEKGDIPEGYSVSREKKERFSLILESASTNQTSMYLCASSRTGGNQPQHFGDGTRLSIL.

The chain employs TRBV6-2 or TRBV6-3 and TRBJ1-1, with 9 bases fitting TRBD1. V lost 0 bases to trimming and J lost 11 bases; unmatched junction nucleotides: 13. CDR1 is MNHEY, CDR2 SVGEGT, per germline. The CDR3 consists of 16 residues. CDR3 coding DNA: TGTGCCAGCAGTTACTCCGGGACAGGGAGAGTGCATTGGGCTTTCTTT. Translation: CASSYSGTGRVHWAFF.

The chain has TRBV28 and TRBJ2-3, with 10 nucleotides matching TRBD1. The CDR3 has 14 amino acids. V shed 7 bases, J shed 3 bases, and the junction held 4 bases outside the gene matches. Germline V lookup: CDR1 MDHEN, CDR2 SYDVKM. In DNA, the CDR3 is TGTGCCAGCACCGAGGGACAGGGGACAGATACGCAGTATTTT. This translates into CASTEGQGTDTQYF.

This chain links TRBV24-1 with TRBJ2-5; 7 positions match TRBD2. CDR3 length: 16 amino acids. Germline-derived CDR1 and CDR2 are KGHDR and SFDVKD. The ends lost 4 bases at V and 3 bases at J; junction bases unmatched: 10. CDR3 nucleotides: TGTGCCACCAGTGACCCCCTGGGGGGGTCCGAAGAGACCCAGTACTTC. This codes for CATSDPLGGSEETQYF.

This rearrangement joins TRBV5-1 to TRBJ1-2; maybe TRBD1 (5 bases). Between the trimmed V and J ends, which lost 0 bases and 1 base, there was a span of 13 bases. This CDR3 spans 16 amino acids. Germline V CDR1 and CDR2: SGHRS, YFSETQ. Written as DNA, the CDR3 is TGCGCCAGCAGCTTGGCCGGGGCAGATAGTAACTATGGCTACACCTTC. It yields the protein CASSLAGADSNYGYTF.

The gene calls are TRBV28 and TRBJ2-7; TRBD1 might be the D (7 bases). This CDR3 has 14 amino acids. V was trimmed by 6 bases and J by 3 bases, leaving 15 bases between them. Germline values: CDR1 MDHEN, CDR2 SYDVKM. CDR3 sequence reads: CASRRDRGVYEQYF. In nucleotides, the CDR3 is TGTGCCAGCAGGCGGGACAGAGGGGTCTACGAGCAGTACTTC.

The genes are TRBV11-3 and TRBJ2-7; a weak D match, TRBD2 (5 bases). This CDR3 is 12 amino acids long. Germline loops: CDR1 SGHNT, CDR2 YENEEA. Trimming removed 3 bases from V and 6 bases from J, with 9 bases in between. CDR3 in DNA: TGTGCCAGCAGCTTTGCGGGCGGCGAGCAGTACTTC. Translation: CASSFAGGEQYF.

The chain combines TRBV4-2 with TRBJ2-3; D gene ambiguous. The V end was cut by 0 bases, the J end by 4 bases, with 5 bases between. The CDR3 loop spans 13 amino acids. Germline CDR1 LGHNA, CDR2 YNFKEQ. Here the CDR3 DNA reads TGTGCCAGCAGCCAAGAGACATCAGATACGCAGTATTTT. Protein: CASSQETSDTQYF.

The genes are TRBV5-1 and TRBJ1-1; D possibly corresponds to TRBD1 (5 bases). The length of the CDR3 is 12 residues. V was cut by 5 bases and J by 4 bases, with 9 bases left in between. Germline CDR1 SGHRS, CDR2 YFSETQ. CDR3 DNA sequence: TGCGCCAGCAGATACGACAGCACTGAAGCTTTCTTT. It yields the protein CASRYDSTEAFF.

This chain joins TRBV7-2 and TRBJ2-2; D remains ambiguous. This CDR3 comprises 13 residues. Between the trimmed V and J ends, which lost 5 bases and 6 bases, there was a span of 10 bases. Germline lookup yields CDR1 SGHTA and CDR2 FQGNSA. The CDR3 here is CASSVLRSGELFF. DNA of the CDR3: TGTGCCAGCAGCGTTCTTCGGTCCGGGGAGCTGTTTTTT. Based on the CDR3 plus reference TRBV7-2 and TRBJ2-2, the full variable domain is GAGVSQSPSNKVTEKGKDVELRCDPISGHTALYWYRQSLGQGLEFLIYFQGNSAPDKSGLPSDRFSAERTGGSVSTLTIQRTQQEDSAVYLCASSVLRSGELFFGEGSRLTVL.

DNA of the CDR3: TGTGCCAGCAGCCGGACTAGCGGGAGGGTCTACGAGCAGTACTTC. This gives the protein CASSRTSGRVYEQYF. The chain uses TRBV5-5 and TRBJ2-7; 15 bases align to TRBD2. The ends lost 4 bases at V and 3 bases at J; junction bases unmatched: 2. Germline V gene data show CDR1 as SGHKS and CDR2 as YYEKEE (reference sequence). CDR3 size: 15 residues.

The chain uses TRBV3-1 (or the pseudogene TRBV3-2) and TRBJ2-5; possible D gene TRBD1, 5 bases. CDR1 is LGHDT, CDR2 YNNKEL, per germline (reference sequence). There are 15 residues in the CDR3. With 1 base removed from V and 5 bases from J, the gap between germline ends came to 14 bases. CDR3 protein: CASSQVSARVETQYF. In nucleotides, the CDR3 is TGTGCCAGCAGCCAAGTTTCCGCCAGGGTGGAGACCCAGTACTTC.

On this clone: Different DNA sequences within this sample yield the same CDR3. The CDR3 loop reads CATSRAGHGYTF. CDR3 nucleotide sequence: TGTGCCACCAGCAGAGCTGGACATGGCTACACCTTC. The chain links TRBV15 to TRBJ1-2; D call uncertain. Germline V gene sequence: CDR1 LNHNV, CDR2 YYDKDF (reference sequence). V lost 1 base and J 6 bases, leaving 6 bases between the germline ends. CDR3 size: 12 residues.

The sample holds one count of this clone. This chain joins TRBV11-2 and TRBJ2-7; TRBD1 matches 7 bases. V gave up 3 bases and J gave up 5 bases; unmatched junction bases: 4. CDR3 size: 13 residues. CDR1 is SGHAT, CDR2 FQNNGV, per germline. CDR3 region: CASSFQQGNEQYF. CDR3 coding DNA: TGTGCCAGCAGCTTCCAACAGGGGAACGAGCAGTACTTC. Full variable domain (outside the CDR3, taken from reference TRBV11-2 and TRBJ2-7): EAGVAQSPRYKIIEKRQSVAFWCNPISGHATLYWYQQILGQGPKLLIQFQNNGVVDDSQLPKDRFSAERLKGVDSTLKIQPAKLEDSAVYLCASSFQQGNEQYFGPGTRLTVT.

The V call is TRBV12-5, the J call TRBJ2-2, with D hard to call. Looked up from germline, CDR1 is LGHNT and CDR2 is FRNRAP. The ends were cut back, 3 bases at V and 2 bases at J, with 7 bases in the middle. CDR3 length: 14 amino acids. CDR3 sequence reads: CASGLGYNTGELFF. CDR3 nucleotides: TGTGCTAGTGGTTTAGGATATAACACCGGGGAGCTGTTTTTT.